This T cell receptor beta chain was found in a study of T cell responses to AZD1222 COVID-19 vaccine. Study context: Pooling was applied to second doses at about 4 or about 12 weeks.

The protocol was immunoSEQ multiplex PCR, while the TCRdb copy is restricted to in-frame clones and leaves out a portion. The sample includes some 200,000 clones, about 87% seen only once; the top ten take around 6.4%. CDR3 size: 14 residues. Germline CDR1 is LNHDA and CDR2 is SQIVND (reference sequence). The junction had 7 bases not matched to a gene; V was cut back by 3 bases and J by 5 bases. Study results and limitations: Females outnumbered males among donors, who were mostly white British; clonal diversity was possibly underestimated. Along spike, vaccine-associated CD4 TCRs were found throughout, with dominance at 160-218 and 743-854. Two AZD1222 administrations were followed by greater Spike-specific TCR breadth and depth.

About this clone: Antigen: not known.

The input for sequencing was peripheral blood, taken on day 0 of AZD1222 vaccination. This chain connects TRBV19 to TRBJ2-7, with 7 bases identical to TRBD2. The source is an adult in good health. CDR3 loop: CASSMGGGVHEQYF. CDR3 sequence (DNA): TGTGCCAGTAGTATGGGGGGAGGGGTCCACGAGCAGTACTTC.